These 19 T cell receptor beta chains were all obtained from the same sample, sequenced in a study of graft-versus-host responses after intestinal transplantation. Data came from immunoSEQ multiplex PCR; TCRdb stores just in-frame clones and leaves some out. The table shows about 90,000 clones, with roughly 92% occurring only once. The antigens for these receptors are not known. Sequencing used unstimulated CD4+ T cells sorted from spleen or lymph node cells, obtained before intestinal transplant. The receptors originated from a human donor who received an intestinal transplant.

The gene calls are TRBV7-8 and TRBJ1-1; no firm D call. Germline CDR1 reads SGHVS; CDR2 reads FQNEAQ. The ends were cut back, 5 bases at V and 0 bases at J, with 13 bases in the middle. The CDR3 loop spans 15 amino acids. This CDR3 is CASSPQVIMNTEAFF. In nucleotides, the CDR3 is TGTGCCAGCAGCCCCCAAGTTATTATGAACACTGAAGCTTTCTTT. The variable domain in full, with the rest retrieved from reference TRBV7-8 and TRBJ1-1, is GAGVSQSPRYKVAKRGQDVALRCDPISGHVSLFWYQQALGQGPEFLTYFQNEAQLDKSGLPSDRFFAERPEGSVSTLKIQRTQQEDSAVYLCASSPQVIMNTEAFFGQGTRLTVV.

The J gene is TRBJ2-5, the V gene TRBV9; 7 bases fit TRBD2. Near its end, the DNA agrees better with TRBJ2-7, so the J call may be wrong. This CDR3 region has 15 residues. The germline gives CDR1 SGDLS, CDR2 YYNGEE. CDR3 in DNA: TGTGCCAGCAGCGTAGCGCCAGGGAGGGTCTACGAGCAGTACTTC. It encodes CASSVAPGRVYEQYF.

The V and J genes are TRBV2 and TRBJ2-4; 7 bases fit TRBD1. V gave up 7 bases and J gave up 7 bases; unmatched junction bases: 10. This CDR3 is built from 14 residues. CDR1 SNHLY and CDR2 FYNNEI come from the germline V gene. This CDR3 is CASTTPTGSNIQYF. CDR3 bases: TGTGCCAGCACCACTCCGACAGGGTCGAACATTCAGTACTTC.

V is TRBV10-2 and J is TRBJ1-1; D might be TRBD1 (5 bases). CDR3 length: 15 amino acids. The V gene lost 8 bases and the J gene lost 5 bases, with 21 bases spanning the gap. CDR1 and CDR2 (germline): WSHSY, SAAADI. As DNA, the CDR3 is TGCGCCAGCGACATGGGGACGGTGGGTGGGACTGAAGCTTTCTTT. Amino acid sequence: CASDMGTVGGTEAFF.

In DNA, the CDR3 is TGTGCCAGCAGTCTTGGGACTAGCCTTCCCTACAATGAGCAGTTCTTC. Translating gives CASSLGTSLPYNEQFF. The chain carries TRBV5-4 and TRBJ2-1, with 9 bases fitting TRBD2. The CDR3 consists of 16 residues. Germline lookup yields CDR1 SGHNT and CDR2 YYREEE (reference sequence). V gave up 5 bases and J gave up 2 bases; unmatched junction bases: 8.

This sequence joins TRBV28 and TRBJ1-2; the D gene is possibly TRBD1 (6 bases). CDR1 MDHEN and CDR2 SYDVKM come from the germline V gene. Trimming shortened V by 4 bases and J by 7 bases, and 13 bases separated the two germline ends. The CDR3 runs 13 residues. The CDR3 region has the DNA TGTGCCAGCAGTTCCGGGACACCACTTGGCTACACCTTC. Its protein product is CASSSGTPLGYTF.

For this clone: One end of the junction does not line up with germline, which may come from a read error. The chain recombines TRBV10-1 with TRBJ1-2; tentative D call: TRBD1 (6 bases). Germline V gene sequence: CDR1 WNHNN, CDR2 SYGVQD (reference sequence). There are 13 residues in the CDR3. CDR3 amino acids: CASSERTAYGYIF. The CDR3 bases are TGCGCCAGCAGTGAAAGGACAGCCTATGGCTACATCTTC.

The gene calls are TRBV28 and TRBJ1-2, with 11 nucleotides matching TRBD1. The V segment lost 6 bases and the J segment 5 bases; nucleotides outside the gene matches: 5. The CDR3 length is 14 residues. Germline V CDR1 and CDR2: MDHEN, SYDVKM. The CDR3 sequence: CASRGQGDAYGYTF. CDR3 sequence (DNA): TGTGCCAGCAGGGGACAGGGGGATGCATATGGCTACACCTTC.

This chain joins TRBV9 and TRBJ2-1; D may be TRBD2 (5 bases). Germline V gene sequence: CDR1 SGDLS, CDR2 YYNGEE. The CDR3 loop spans 16 amino acids. V dropped 0 bases and J dropped 3 bases, with 13 bases sitting between them. The DNA for the CDR3 is TGTGCCAGCAGCGTAGCCAAGCGGCCATTCTACAATGAGCAGTTCTTC. It codes for CASSVAKRPFYNEQFF.

This rearrangement joins TRBV5-6 to TRBJ2-7, with D uncertain. Looked up from germline, CDR1 is SGHDT and CDR2 is YYEEEE. V lost 2 bases, J lost 2 bases, and 11 bases lay in between. The CDR3 has 14 residues. Here the CDR3 reads CASSLERSAYEQYF. CDR3 bases: TGTGCCAGCAGCTTAGAGAGGTCCGCCTACGAGCAGTACTTC.

The rearrangement links TRBV18 to TRBJ1-4; maybe TRBD1 (6 bases). Trimming removed 3 bases at V and 3 bases at J, with 11 bases between. The V gene's germline CDR1 is KGHSH and CDR2 LQKENI. The CDR3 length is 15 residues. The chain's CDR3 is CASSPQDSSNEKLFF. CDR3 bases: TGTGCCAGCTCACCCCAGGACAGCTCTAATGAAAAACTGTTTTTT.

The V and J genes are TRBV5-1 and TRBJ2-3, with 12 bases that match TRBD2. The CDR3 runs to 16 residues. Trimming took 3 bases from V and 4 from J; bases not matched to a gene: 6. Germline-derived CDR1 and CDR2 are SGHRS and YFSETQ. The CDR3 spells CASSSSLAGGADTQYF. In nucleotides, the CDR3 is TGCGCCAGCAGCTCCAGCCTAGCGGGAGGGGCAGATACGCAGTATTTT. Looking up the rest from reference TRBV5-1 and TRBJ2-3 gives the full variable domain: KAGVTQTPRYLIKTRGQQVTLSCSPISGHRSVSWYQQTPGQGLQFLFEYFSETQRNKGNFPGRFSGRQFSNSRSEMNVSTLELGDSALYLCASSSSLAGGADTQYFGPGTRLTVL.

The chain recombines TRBV27 with TRBJ1-2; D gene uncertain. Trimming left V 4 bases short and J 3 bases short, with 18 bases between. The CDR3 is 16 amino acids. Germline V gene lookup returns CDR1 MNHEY and CDR2 SMNVEV (reference sequence). The CDR3 nucleotides read TGTGCCAGCAGTTACCTCGCCGCCTCGGGGTACTATGGCTACACCTTC. Translating it yields CASSYLAASGYYGYTF.

The chain joins TRBV2 to TRBJ2-1, with 11 nucleotides matching TRBD2. The germline gives CDR1 SNHLY, CDR2 FYNNEI. The CDR3 runs to 16 residues. With 7 bases clipped from V and 7 bases from J, the junction kept 12 bases outside the gene matches. CDR3 nucleotide sequence: TGTGCCAGCAATTTACTAGCGGGAGCTGGGGGGAATGAGCAGTTCTTC. It yields the protein CASNLLAGAGGNEQFF.

V is TRBV5-4 and J is TRBJ2-7, with D possibly matching TRBD2 (6 bases). CDR1 SGHNT and CDR2 YYREEE come from the germline V gene (reference sequence). CDR3 length: 13 amino acids. Trimming cost V 1 base and J 3 bases, with 8 bases left between them. CDR3 protein: CASSLRRGYEQYF. In DNA form, the CDR3 reads TGTGCCAGCAGCTTGCGGCGGGGCTACGAGCAGTACTTC.

The rearrangement joins TRBV19 to TRBJ1-5; 8 bases fit TRBD1. Trimming at V came to 5 bases and at J to 0 bases, leaving 12 bases not matched to a gene. The CDR3 contains 18 residues. The germline gives CDR1 LNHDA, CDR2 SQIVND (reference sequence). The CDR3 region has the DNA TGTGCCAGTAGTCCCCGCCCCAAGACAGGGGATAGCAATCAGCCCCAGCATTTT. Amino acids: CASSPRPKTGDSNQPQHF.

Only a few counts were recorded for this clone. The V and J genes are TRBV27 and TRBJ2-7, with TRBD1 matching over 9 bases. The trim removed 6 bases at V and 3 bases at J, leaving 6 bases unmatched. The CDR3 sequence is 14 residues long. Per the germline V gene, CDR1 is MNHEY and CDR2 is SMNVEV (reference sequence). The CDR3 reads CASRWTGVSYEQYF. The CDR3 nucleotides read TGTGCCAGCAGGTGGACAGGGGTGAGCTACGAGCAGTACTTC.

The CDR3 reads CASSLGGGDYNEQFF. CDR3 nucleotide sequence: TGTGCCAGCAGTCTAGGAGGGGGCGACTACAATGAGCAGTTCTTC. The V gene is TRBV6-1, the J gene TRBJ2-1, with D possibly being TRBD1 (7 bases). CDR1 MNHNS and CDR2 SASEGT come from the germline V gene. V was trimmed by 5 bases and J by 3 bases, leaving 14 bases between them. The CDR3 has 15 residues.

The V gene is TRBV5-1, the J gene TRBJ2-2; 9 positions match TRBD1. V was clipped by 4 bases and J by 0 bases; unmatched bases: 4. This CDR3 has 16 residues. Germline values: CDR1 SGHRS, CDR2 YFSETQ. The CDR3: CASSTRQGANTGELFF. The CDR3, as DNA: TGCGCCAGCAGCACGAGACAGGGGGCGAACACCGGGGAGCTGTTTTTT.